This T cell receptor (beta chain) emerged from a study of blood T cell repertoires in COVID-19. Overall study context: Nucleic acid was either cDNA or gDNA, and it came from T cells, B-cell-depleted T cells, or PBMCs.

Study members were between roughly 18 and 100 years old and lived in 25 or so US regions. V was clipped by 8 bases and J by 0 bases, with 11 bases between them. The CDR3 runs 14 residues. The germline V gene has CDR1 MNHEY and CDR2 SVGAGI. Some clones are missing from TCRdb's copy, which holds only in-frame ones; the method was immunoSEQ multiplex PCR. The sample lists some 200,000 clones, around 81% occurring once. This TCR was recovered from a woman aged 40 to 50 with acute COVID-19. The sample taken for sequencing was PBMCs or T cells enriched from blood (not recorded which). The gene calls are TRBV6-5 and TRBJ1-5, with TRBD1 as a possible D gene (5 bases). The CDR3 DNA reads as TGTGCCAGCCGGACAACTTATAGCAATCAGCCCCAGCATTTT. This sequence encodes CASRTTYSNQPQHF.